Given below is one TCR beta chain in context. TCRdb's copy holds only in-frame clones and misses some; the assay was immunoSEQ multiplex PCR. The sample shows some 220,000 clones, approximately 86% of them seen only once. This entry is derived from a study of blood T cell repertoires in COVID-19. Trimming cost V 4 bases and J 0 bases, with 10 bases left between them. This CDR3 contains 14 residues. Germline-derived CDR1 and CDR2 are SGHRS and YFSETQ. This TCR was sampled from a woman aged 60-70 years with active or convalescent COVID-19. Specimen: peripheral blood. V and J are TRBV5-1 and TRBJ1-2, with D unclear. CDR3 nucleotide sequence: TGCGCCAGCAGCCCGACAACCTCTAACTATGGCTACACCTTC. This codes for CASSPTTSNYGYTF.